The clone carrying this T cell receptor (beta chain) appeared many times. Trimming shortened V by 0 bases and J by 4 bases, and 7 bases separated the two germline ends. Per the germline V gene, CDR1 is MDHEN and CDR2 is SYDVKM. The CDR3 is 14 amino acids. The source of the sample is a study of T cells in Graves' hyperthyroidism and ophthalmopathy. Among the patients, aged 18 to 65, hyperthyroidism was newly diagnosed and had lasted under 2 months. Authors of the study amplified TCR beta CDR3 regions from RNA transcripts. The TCR CDR3 first-round RT-PCR relied on the HTBI primer set. TCRdb analysed the multiplex PCR reads with MiXCR anew, one entry per CDR3 protein. The sample lists under 400,000 distinct CDR3 sequences, about 13% occurring once.

Sequencing was performed on blood. This rearrangement joins TRBV28 to TRBJ1-5; a possible D gene is TRBD1 (6 bases). This sequence was found in a woman aged 18 to 35 with Graves' hyperthyroidism. In DNA, the CDR3 is TGTGCCAGCAGTTTATGGGGGGCGAATCAGCCCCAGCATTTT. This sequence encodes CASSLWGANQPQHF.